Given below is one T cell receptor (beta chain) in context. Its matching antigen is unknown. Germline CDR1 and CDR2: LNHDA and SQIVND (reference sequence). The V gene lost 9 bases and the J gene lost 0 bases, with 12 bases spanning the gap. This CDR3 has 14 residues. Recent vaccinations or acute infections were absent in the healthy HIV-negative adult donors. These data belong to a study of shared clonotypes between healthy human individuals. The assay was immunoSEQ multiplex PCR, and TCRdb's table has in-frame clones only and misses some. The sample lists about 500,000 clones; 60% to 80% were seen once. Study-wide findings and caveats: Owing to a small donor count, the genetic and exposure-history diversity represented was limited.

The sequenced sample consisted of PBMCs. The TCR originated in a woman aged 40 to 50 in good health. Some clones in this sample may be carry-over from other donors' samples. The chain couples TRBV19 to TRBJ1-5; TRBD1 is a possible D gene (5 bases). The CDR3 loop is CASDRQTSNQPQHF. The CDR3 bases are TGTGCCAGCGACCGACAGACTAGCAATCAGCCCCAGCATTTT.